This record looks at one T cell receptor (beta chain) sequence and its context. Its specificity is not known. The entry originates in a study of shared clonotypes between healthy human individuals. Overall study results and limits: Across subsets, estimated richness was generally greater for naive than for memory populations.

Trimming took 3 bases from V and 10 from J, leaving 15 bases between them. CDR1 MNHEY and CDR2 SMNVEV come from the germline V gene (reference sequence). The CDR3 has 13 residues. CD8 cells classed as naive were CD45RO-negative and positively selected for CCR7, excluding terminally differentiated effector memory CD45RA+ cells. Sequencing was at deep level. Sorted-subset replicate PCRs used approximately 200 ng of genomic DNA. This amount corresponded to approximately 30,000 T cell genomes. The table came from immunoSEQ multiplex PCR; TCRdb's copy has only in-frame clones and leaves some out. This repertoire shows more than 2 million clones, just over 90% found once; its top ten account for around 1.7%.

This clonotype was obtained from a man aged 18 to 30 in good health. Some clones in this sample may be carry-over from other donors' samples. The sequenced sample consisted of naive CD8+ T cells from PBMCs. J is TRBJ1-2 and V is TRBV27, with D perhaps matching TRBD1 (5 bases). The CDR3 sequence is CASSFGGTGDYTF. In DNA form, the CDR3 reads TGTGCCAGCAGTTTTGGCGGGACGGGTGACTACACCTTC.